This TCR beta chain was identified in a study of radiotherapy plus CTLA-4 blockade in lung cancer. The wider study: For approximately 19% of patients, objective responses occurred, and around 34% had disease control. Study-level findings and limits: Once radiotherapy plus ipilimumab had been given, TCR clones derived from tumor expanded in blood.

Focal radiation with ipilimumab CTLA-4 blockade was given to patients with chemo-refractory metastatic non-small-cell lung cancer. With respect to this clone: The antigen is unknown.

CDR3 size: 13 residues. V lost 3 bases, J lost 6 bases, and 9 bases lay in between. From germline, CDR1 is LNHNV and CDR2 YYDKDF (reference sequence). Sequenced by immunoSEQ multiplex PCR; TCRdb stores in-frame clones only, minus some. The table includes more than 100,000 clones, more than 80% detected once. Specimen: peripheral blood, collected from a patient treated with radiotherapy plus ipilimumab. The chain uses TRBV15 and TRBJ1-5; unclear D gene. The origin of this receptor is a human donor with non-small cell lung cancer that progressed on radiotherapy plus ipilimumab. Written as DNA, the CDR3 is TGTGCCACCAGCAGGACGGACGGTCAGCCCCAGCATTTT. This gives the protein CATSRTDGQPQHF.